The subject of this entry is one T cell receptor beta chain. The antigen remains undetermined. The data originate from a study of Graves' ophthalmopathy and Graves' hyperthyroidism. Germline values: CDR1 MNHNS, CDR2 SASEGT. There are 16 residues in the CDR3. V lost 7 bases, J lost 0 bases, and 8 bases stayed unmatched. Study-level findings and limits: Among expanded thyroid clonotypes above 0.001 frequency, most also occurred in blood.

Amplification of TCR beta CDR3 regions used RNA transcripts. The first-round RT-PCR employed HTBI primers together with the Qiagen OneStep RT-PCR kit. A multiplex PCR was then performed as the second round. MiXCR, applied by TCRdb to the multiplex PCR reads, yields one record per CDR3 protein. The profile shows over 450,000 distinct CDR3 sequences, around 14% of them singletons. This sequence joins TRBV6-1 and TRBJ1-5; 8 nucleotides match TRBD1. The sample was blood. The origin of this receptor is a woman in her 30s with Graves' ophthalmopathy. In DNA form, the CDR3 reads TGTGCCAGCATAGGACAGGGAGCTTATAGCAATCAGCCCCAGCATTTT. Protein product: CASIGQGAYSNQPQHF.